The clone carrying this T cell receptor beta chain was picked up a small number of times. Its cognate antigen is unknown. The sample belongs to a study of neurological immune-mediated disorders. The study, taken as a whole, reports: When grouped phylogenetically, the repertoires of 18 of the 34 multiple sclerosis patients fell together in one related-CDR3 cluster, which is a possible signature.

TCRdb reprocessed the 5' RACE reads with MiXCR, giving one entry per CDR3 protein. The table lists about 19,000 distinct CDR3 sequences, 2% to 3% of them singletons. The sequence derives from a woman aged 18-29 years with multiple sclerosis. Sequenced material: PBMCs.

This chain's CDR3 is CASSPRRAFEVDTQYF. In nucleotides, the CDR3 is TGTGCCAGCAGCCCGAGGCGGGCCTTCGAGGTGGATACGCAGTATTTT. The chain is built from TRBV5-4 and TRBJ2-3; possible D gene TRBD2, 5 bases. The CDR3 consists of 16 residues. Germline V gene lookup returns CDR1 SGHNT and CDR2 YYREEE (reference sequence). The V and J ends lost 4 bases and 6 bases respectively, with 21 bases between them.